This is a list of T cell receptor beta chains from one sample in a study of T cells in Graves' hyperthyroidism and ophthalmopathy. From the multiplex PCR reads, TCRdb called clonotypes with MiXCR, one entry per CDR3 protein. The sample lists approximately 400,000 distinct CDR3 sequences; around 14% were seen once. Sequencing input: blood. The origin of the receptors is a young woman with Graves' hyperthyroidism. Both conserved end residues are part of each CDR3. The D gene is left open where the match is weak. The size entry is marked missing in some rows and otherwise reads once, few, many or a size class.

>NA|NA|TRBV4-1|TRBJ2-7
CASSQVGLHERYF
TGCGCCAGCAGCCAAGTGGGACTCCACGAGCGGTACTTC
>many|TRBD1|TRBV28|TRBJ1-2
CASRPSEGAFYGYTF
TGTGCCAGCAGGCCTTCAGAGGGGGCTTTCTATGGCTACACCTTC
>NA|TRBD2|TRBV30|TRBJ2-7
CAWCSGRATDEQYF
TGTGCCTGGTGTAGCGGGAGGGCCACCGACGAGCAGTACTTC
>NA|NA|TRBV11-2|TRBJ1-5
CASSLGWGGGNQPQHF
TGTGCCAGCAGCTTAGGGTGGGGAGGAGGCAATCAGCCCCAGCATTTT
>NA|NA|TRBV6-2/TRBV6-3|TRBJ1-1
CASSYSIILDTEAFF
TGTGCCAGCAGTTACTCGATCATTCTGGACACTGAAGCTTTCTTT
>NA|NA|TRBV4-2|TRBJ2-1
CASSQVFSGSYNEQFF
TGTGCCAGCAGCCAAGTCTTTAGCGGATCCTACAATGAGCAGTTCTTC
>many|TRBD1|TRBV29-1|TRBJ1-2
CSAHLPGQGGGYTF
TGCAGCGCCCATCTTCCGGGACAGGGCGGAGGCTACACCTTC
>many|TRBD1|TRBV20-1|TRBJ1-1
CSARGQGSYTEAFF
TGCAGTGCTAGAGGACAGGGCTCTTACACTGAAGCTTTCTTT
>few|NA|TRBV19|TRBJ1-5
CASKNSNQPQHF
TGTGCCAGTAAGAATAGCAATCAGCCCCAGCATTTT
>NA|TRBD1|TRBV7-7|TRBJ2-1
CASSENGGQGDEQFF
TGTGCCAGCAGCGAAAACGGCGGGCAGGGGGATGAGCAGTTCTTC
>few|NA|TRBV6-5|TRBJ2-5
CASRYWTDLQETQYF
TGTGCCAGCAGATATTGGACAGATCTACAAGAGACCCAGTACTTC
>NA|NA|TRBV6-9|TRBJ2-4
CASSYRGRGLNIQYF
TGTGCCAGCAGTTACCGGGGACGGGGGCTAAACATTCAGTACTTC
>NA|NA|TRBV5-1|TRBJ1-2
CASSLEDGTNYGYTF
TGCGCCAGCAGCTTGGAAGACGGGACTAACTATGGCTACACCTTC
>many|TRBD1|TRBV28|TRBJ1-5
CASSLTGGVQPQHF
TGTGCCAGCAGTTTGACAGGGGGCGTTCAGCCCCAGCATTTT
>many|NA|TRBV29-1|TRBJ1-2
CSVGSTGPHYGYTF
TGCAGCGTTGGCAGTACAGGGCCTCACTATGGCTACACCTTC
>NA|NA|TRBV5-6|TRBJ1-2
CASSAKGGYTF
TGTGCCAGCAGCGCTAAAGGCGGCTACACCTTC
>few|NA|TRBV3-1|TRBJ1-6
CASSHAPREVFGRSPLHF
TGTGCCAGCAGCCACGCCCCGCGTGAGGTCTTCGGTCGGTCACCCCTCCACTTT
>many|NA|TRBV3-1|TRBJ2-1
CASTHPGANEQFF
TGTGCCAGCACCCACCCCGGGGCCAATGAGCAGTTCTTC
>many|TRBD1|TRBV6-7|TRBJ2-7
CASSTGQGVAYEQYF
TGTGCCAGCAGCACGGGACAGGGGGTCGCCTACGAGCAGTACTTC
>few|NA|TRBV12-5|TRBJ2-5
CASGLVGSETQYF
TGTGCTAGTGGTTTGGTAGGCTCAGAGACCCAGTACTTC
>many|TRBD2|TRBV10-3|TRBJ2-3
CAISEGTSGRYSTSTDTQYF
TGTGCCATCAGTGAGGGGACTAGCGGGAGATATTCGACTAGCACAGATACGCAGTATTTT
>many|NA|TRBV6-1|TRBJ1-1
CASRQALVNTEAFF
TGTGCCAGCAGACAGGCCCTCGTGAACACTGAAGCTTTCTTT
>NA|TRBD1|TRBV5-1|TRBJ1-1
CASSSGGVDTEAFF
TGCGCCAGCAGCTCAGGGGGCGTAGACACTGAAGCTTTCTTT
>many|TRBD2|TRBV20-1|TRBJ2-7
CSARDPLAGGGLSEQYF
TGCAGTGCTAGAGATCCCCTAGCGGGAGGTGGTTTGTCCGAGCAGTACTTC
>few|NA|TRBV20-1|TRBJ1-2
CSARPGLGVLVYDYTF
TGCAGTGCCAGACCGGGTTTGGGTGTCTTGGTTTATGACTACACCTTC
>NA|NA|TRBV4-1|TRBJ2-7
CASSQQAGSYEQYF
TGCGCCAGCAGCCAACAAGCGGGCTCCTACGAGCAGTACTTC
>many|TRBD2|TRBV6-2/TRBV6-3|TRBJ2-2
CASRRTSGSTLTGELFF
TGTGCCAGCAGACGGACTAGCGGGAGTACTCTCACCGGGGAGCTGTTTTTT
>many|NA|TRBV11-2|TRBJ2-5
CASSLGAPGRQETQYF
TGTGCCAGCAGCTTAGGGGCCCCGGGACGCCAAGAGACCCAGTACTTC
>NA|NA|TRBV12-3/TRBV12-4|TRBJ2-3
CASSPDAGAGTDTQYF
TGTGCCAGCAGTCCCGACGCGGGGGCCGGCACAGATACGCAGTATTTT
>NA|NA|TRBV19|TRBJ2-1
CASSMGGRPGNEQFF
TGTGCCAGTAGTATGGGGGGTCGGCCCGGCAATGAGCAGTTCTTC
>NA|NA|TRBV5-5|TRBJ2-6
CASSMTDPPGANVLTF
TGTGCCAGCAGCATGACAGACCCCCCTGGGGCCAACGTCCTGACTTTC
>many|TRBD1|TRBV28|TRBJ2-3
CASSQDRRSTDTQYF
TGTGCCAGCAGCCAGGACAGGCGAAGCACAGATACGCAGTATTTT
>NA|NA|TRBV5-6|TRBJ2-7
CASSLTLGEQYF
TGTGCCAGCAGCTTGACGCTCGGGGAGCAGTACTTC
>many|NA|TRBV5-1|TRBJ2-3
CASSPEGSTDTQYF
TGCGCCAGCAGCCCCGAGGGAAGTACAGATACGCAGTATTTT
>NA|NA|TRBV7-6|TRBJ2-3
CASSLTEITDTQYF
TGTGCCAGCAGCTTGACAGAGATCACAGATACGCAGTATTTT
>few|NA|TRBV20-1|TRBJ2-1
CSADQGLHNEQFF
TGCAGTGCGGACCAAGGACTGCACAATGAGCAGTTCTTC
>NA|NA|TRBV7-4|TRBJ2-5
CASSLVAPTPGREYGVEETQYF
TGTGCCAGCAGCTTAGTCGCCCCCACCCCGGGGCGGGAATATGGGGTAGAAGAGACCCAGTACTTC
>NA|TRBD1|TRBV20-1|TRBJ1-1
CSARGRTGGASEAFF
TGCAGTGCTAGAGGGAGGACAGGGGGCGCGAGTGAAGCTTTCTTT
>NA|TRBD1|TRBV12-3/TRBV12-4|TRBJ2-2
CASSFPTTGQEDTGELFF
TGTGCCAGCAGTTTCCCCACGACTGGACAGGAGGACACCGGGGAGCTGTTTTTT
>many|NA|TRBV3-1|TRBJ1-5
CASSQDARDQPQHF
TGTGCCAGCAGCCAAGATGCCCGGGATCAGCCCCAGCATTTT
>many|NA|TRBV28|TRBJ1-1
CASSLGDMVTEAFF
TGTGCCAGCAGTTTAGGGGATATGGTCACTGAAGCTTTCTTT
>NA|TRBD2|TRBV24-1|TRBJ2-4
CATSDSTGTSGNRLAKNIQYF
TGTGCCACCAGTGATTCGACAGGGACTAGCGGCAACAGGCTAGCCAAAAACATTCAGTACTTC
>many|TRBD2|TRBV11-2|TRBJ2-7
CASSLMSSGSYEQYF
TGTGCCAGCAGCTTAATGTCTAGCGGGTCATACGAGCAGTACTTC
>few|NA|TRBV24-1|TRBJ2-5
CATSDLFETQYF
TGTGCCACCAGTGATTTATTCGAGACCCAGTACTTC
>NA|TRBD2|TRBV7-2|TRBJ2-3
CASSLTAGDADTQYF
TGTGCCAGCAGCTTGACGGCGGGGGACGCAGATACGCAGTATTTT
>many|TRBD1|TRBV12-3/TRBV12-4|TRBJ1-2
CASSFGRDSGYTF
TGTGCCAGCAGTTTCGGCAGGGACAGTGGCTACACCTTC
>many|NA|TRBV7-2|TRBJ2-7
CASKGPTTEQYF
TGTGCCAGCAAGGGACCCACCACCGAGCAGTACTTC